Here is one TCR beta chain with its context. The target antigen is unknown. This entry comes from a study of T cell repertoires in aging, cancer and after chemotherapy. Whole-study context: Millions of TCR reads were in the whole dataset. General observations from the study: Compared with age-matched healthy donors, untreated hematological or solid cancer patients showed higher blood TCR clonality.

A mixed TRB-A/B primer pool amplified rearranged TRB by multiplex touch-down PCR. TCRdb called the multiplex PCR reads again in MiXCR, with one record for every CDR3 protein. The sample has around 1,800 distinct CDR3 sequences; around 21% are singletons. The template was genomic DNA from peripheral blood, not RNA. Germline CDR1 and CDR2: MDHEN and SYDVKM. The trim removed 7 bases at V and 4 bases at J, leaving 8 bases unmatched. CDR3 size: 15 residues. The clonotype was recovered from a human donor with a solid tumor. Sequenced sample: blood. The chain combines TRBV28 with TRBJ1-3, with 9 bases matching TRBD1. Written as DNA, the CDR3 is TGTGCCAGCACCAAACAGGGGGCAGTCGGAAACACCATATATTTT. Its translation: CASTKQGAVGNTIYF.